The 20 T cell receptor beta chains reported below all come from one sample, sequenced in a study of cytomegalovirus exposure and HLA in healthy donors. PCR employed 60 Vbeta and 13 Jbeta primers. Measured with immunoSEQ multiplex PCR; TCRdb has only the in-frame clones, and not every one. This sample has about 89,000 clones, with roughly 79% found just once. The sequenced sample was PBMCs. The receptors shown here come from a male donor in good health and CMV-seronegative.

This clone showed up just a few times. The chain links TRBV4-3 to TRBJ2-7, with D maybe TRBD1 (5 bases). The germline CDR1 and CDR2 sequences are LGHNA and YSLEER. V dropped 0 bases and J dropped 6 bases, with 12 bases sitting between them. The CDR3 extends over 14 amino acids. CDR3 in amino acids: CASSQETGALEQYF. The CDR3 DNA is TGCGCCAGCAGCCAAGAAACTGGGGCACTCGAGCAGTACTTC.

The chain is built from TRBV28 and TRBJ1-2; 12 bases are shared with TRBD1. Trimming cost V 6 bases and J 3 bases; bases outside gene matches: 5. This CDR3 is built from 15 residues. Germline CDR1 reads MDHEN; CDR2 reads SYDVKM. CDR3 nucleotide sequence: TGTGCCAGCAGACCGGGACAGGGGGCACACTATGGCTACACCTTC. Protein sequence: CASRPGQGAHYGYTF.

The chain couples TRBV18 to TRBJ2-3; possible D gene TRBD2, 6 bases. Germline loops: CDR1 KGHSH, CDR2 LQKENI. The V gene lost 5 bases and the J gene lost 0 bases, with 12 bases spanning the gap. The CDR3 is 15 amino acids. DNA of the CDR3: TGTGCCAGCTCAGCGTCCGGGACTAGCACAGATACGCAGTATTTT. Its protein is CASSASGTSTDTQYF.

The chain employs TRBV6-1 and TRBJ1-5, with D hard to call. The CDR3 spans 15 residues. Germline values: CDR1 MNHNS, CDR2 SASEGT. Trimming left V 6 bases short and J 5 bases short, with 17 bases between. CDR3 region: CASRGPLGEYQPQHF. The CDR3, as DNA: TGTGCCAGCAGAGGTCCCCTCGGGGAATATCAGCCCCAGCATTTT.

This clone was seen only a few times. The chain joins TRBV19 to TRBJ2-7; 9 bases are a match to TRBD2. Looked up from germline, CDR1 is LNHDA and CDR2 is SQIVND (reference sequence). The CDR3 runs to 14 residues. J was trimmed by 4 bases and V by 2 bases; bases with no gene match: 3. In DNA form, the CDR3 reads TGTGCCAGTAGTATACTAGCGGGAAGATACGAGCAGTACTTC. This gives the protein CASSILAGRYEQYF. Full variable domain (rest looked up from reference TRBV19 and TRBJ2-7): DGGITQSPKYLFRKEGQNVTLSCEQNLNHDAMYWYRQDPGQGLRLIYYSQIVNDFQKGDIAEGYSVSREKKESFPLTVTSAQKNPTAFYLCASSILAGRYEQYFGPGTRLTVT.

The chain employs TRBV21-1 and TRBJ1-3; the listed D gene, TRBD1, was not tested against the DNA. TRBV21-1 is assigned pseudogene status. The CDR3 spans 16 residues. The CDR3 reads CASSKGTGSWGNTIYF. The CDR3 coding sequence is TGTGCCAGCAGCAAAGGAACAGGGTCGTGGGGAAACACCATATATTTT.

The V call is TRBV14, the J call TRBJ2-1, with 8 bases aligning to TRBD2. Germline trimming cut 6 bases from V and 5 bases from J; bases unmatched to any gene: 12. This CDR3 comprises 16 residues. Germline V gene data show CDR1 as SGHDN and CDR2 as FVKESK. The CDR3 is CASSYLAGTYHNEQFF. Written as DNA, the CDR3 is TGTGCCAGCAGTTACTTAGCGGGAACGTACCACAATGAGCAGTTCTTC.

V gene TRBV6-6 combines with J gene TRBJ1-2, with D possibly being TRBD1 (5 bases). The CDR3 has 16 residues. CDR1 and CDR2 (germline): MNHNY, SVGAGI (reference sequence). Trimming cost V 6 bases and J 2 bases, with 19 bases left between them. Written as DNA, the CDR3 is TGTGCCAGCAGCGGTTACAGCGGGGCGACGAACTATGGCTACACCTTC. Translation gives CASSGYSGATNYGYTF.

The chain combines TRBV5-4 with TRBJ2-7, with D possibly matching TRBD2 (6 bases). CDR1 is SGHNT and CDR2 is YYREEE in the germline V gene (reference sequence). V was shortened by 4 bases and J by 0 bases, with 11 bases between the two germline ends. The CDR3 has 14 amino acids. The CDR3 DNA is TGTGCCAGCAGCGACCGGGACTTCTCCTACGAGCAGTACTTC. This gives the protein CASSDRDFSYEQYF.

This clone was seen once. CDR3 loop: CASSYRQGPYEQYF. The CDR3 nucleotides read TGTGCCAGCAGTTACAGACAGGGGCCCTACGAGCAGTACTTC. This chain uses TRBV6-5 with TRBJ2-5, with 8 bases that match TRBD1. TRBJ2-7 matches the DNA end more closely, so the J call is doubtful. Germline V lookup: CDR1 MNHEY, CDR2 SVGAGI. This CDR3 has 14 amino acids.

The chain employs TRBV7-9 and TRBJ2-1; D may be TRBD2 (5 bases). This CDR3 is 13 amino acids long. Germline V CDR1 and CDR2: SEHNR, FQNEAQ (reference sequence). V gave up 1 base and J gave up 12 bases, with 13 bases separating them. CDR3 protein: CASSLGVGSVQFF. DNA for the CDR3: TGTGCCAGCAGCTTAGGAGTAGGGAGTGTGCAGTTCTTC.

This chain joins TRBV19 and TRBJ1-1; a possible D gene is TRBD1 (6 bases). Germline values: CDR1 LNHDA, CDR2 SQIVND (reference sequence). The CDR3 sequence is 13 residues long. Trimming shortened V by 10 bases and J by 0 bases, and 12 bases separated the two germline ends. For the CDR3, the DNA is TGTGCCATTACCGACAGGTTGAACACTGAAGCTTTCTTT. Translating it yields CAITDRLNTEAFF.

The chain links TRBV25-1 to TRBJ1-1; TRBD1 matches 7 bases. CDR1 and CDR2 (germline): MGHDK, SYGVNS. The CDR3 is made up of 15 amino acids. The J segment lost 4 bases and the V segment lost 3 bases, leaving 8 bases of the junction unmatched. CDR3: CASSDPTTGSTEAFF. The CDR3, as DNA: TGTGCCAGCAGTGACCCTACGACAGGGAGCACTGAAGCTTTCTTT.

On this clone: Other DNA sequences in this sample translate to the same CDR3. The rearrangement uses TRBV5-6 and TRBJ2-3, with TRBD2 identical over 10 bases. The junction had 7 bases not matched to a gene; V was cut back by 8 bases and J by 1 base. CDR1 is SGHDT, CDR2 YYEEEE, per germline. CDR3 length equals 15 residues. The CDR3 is CASSVAGGRTDTQYF. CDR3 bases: TGTGCCAGTAGTGTAGCGGGGGGACGCACAGATACGCAGTATTTT.

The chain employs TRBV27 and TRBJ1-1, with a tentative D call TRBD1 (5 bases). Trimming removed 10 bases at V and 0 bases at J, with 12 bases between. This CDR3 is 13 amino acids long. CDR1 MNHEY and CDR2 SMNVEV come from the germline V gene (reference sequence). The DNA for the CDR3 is TGTGCCACCCGGACATCTATGAACACTGAAGCTTTCTTT. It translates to CATRTSMNTEAFF.

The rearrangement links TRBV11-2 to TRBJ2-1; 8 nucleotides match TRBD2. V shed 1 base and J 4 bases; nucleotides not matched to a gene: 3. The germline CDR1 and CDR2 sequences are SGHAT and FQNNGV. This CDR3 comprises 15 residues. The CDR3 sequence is CASSLGSGGYNEQFF. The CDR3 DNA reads TGTGCCAGCAGCTTAGGATCGGGAGGGTACAATGAGCAGTTCTTC.

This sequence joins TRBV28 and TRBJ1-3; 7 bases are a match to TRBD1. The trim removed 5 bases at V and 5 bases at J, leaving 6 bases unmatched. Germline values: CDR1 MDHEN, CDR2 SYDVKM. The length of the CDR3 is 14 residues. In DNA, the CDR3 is TGTGCCAGCAGTCCAGACAGGGCCCGAAACACCATATATTTT. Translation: CASSPDRARNTIYF.

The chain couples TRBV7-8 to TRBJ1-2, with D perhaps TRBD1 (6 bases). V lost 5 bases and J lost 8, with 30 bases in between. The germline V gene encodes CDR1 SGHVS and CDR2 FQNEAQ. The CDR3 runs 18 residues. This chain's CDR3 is CASSLREGVDPPGGGYTF. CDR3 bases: TGTGCCAGCAGCCTGCGGGAGGGGGTAGACCCCCCCGGCGGAGGCTACACCTTC.

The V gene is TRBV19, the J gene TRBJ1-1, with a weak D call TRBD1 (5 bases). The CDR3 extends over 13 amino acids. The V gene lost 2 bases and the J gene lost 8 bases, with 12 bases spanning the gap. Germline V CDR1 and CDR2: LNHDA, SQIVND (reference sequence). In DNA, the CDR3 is TGTGCCAGTAGTATATCGGGGGAGACGGAAGCTTTCTTT. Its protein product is CASSISGETEAFF.

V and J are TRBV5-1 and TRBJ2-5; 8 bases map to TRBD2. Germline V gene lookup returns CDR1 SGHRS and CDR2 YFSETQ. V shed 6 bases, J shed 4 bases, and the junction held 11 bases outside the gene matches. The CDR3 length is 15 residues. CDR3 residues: CASKAGGTGAETQYF. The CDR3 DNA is TGCGCCAGCAAGGCGGGGGGAACAGGAGCAGAGACCCAGTACTTC.